The 10 T cell receptor beta chains given below trace back to one sample, sequenced in a study of patients and donors after allogeneic stem cell transplantation. MiXCR, applied by TCRdb to the RT-PCR reads, yields one record per CDR3 protein. The profile covers about a million distinct CDR3 sequences, with 15% to 20% appearing a single time and around 6% taken by the ten largest. The sample taken for sequencing was blood, either unsorted or a sorted T cell fraction (not recorded which). The receptors were gathered from a human donor who was either an allogeneic HSCT recipient or a stem cell or donor lymphocyte infusion donor (not recorded which). It is not recorded whose cells these are; they may come from a transplant donor.

This clonotype was seen more than once but under ten times. The rearrangement uses TRBV15 and TRBJ1-1, with D perhaps matching TRBD1 (5 bases). The CDR3 is made up of 17 amino acids. Per the germline V gene, CDR1 is LNHNV and CDR2 is YYDKDF (reference sequence). V gave up 0 bases and J gave up 1 base, with 15 bases separating them. DNA for the CDR3: TGTGCCACCAGCAGAGATAGGTGGTCCGGGGCGAACACTGAAGCTTTCTTT. This gives the protein CATSRDRWSGANTEAFF.

This clonotype has more than one count but fewer than ten. This chain uses TRBV20-1 with TRBJ2-6, with D perhaps TRBD1 (5 bases). The CDR3 length is 20 residues. Trimming took 1 base from V and 1 from J, leaving 23 bases between them. Germline CDR1 and CDR2: DFQATT and SNEGSKA (reference sequence). CDR3 coding DNA: TGCAGTGCTAGAGCCGCACCCGGACAAAGGACGCCTTCTGGGGCCAACGTCCTGACTTTC. Its translation: CSARAAPGQRTPSGANVLTF.

This clonotype occurred a few times. V gene TRBV20-1 combines with J gene TRBJ2-7, with 11 positions matching TRBD2. CDR1 is DFQATT and CDR2 is SNEGSKA in the germline V gene (reference sequence). The J segment lost 0 bases and the V segment lost 1 base, leaving 2 bases of the junction unmatched. The CDR3 has 15 amino acids. CDR3 protein: CSARASGGSSYEQYF. Here the CDR3 DNA reads TGCAGTGCTAGAGCTAGCGGGGGGAGCTCCTACGAGCAGTACTTC.

The chain recombines TRBV10-3 with TRBJ1-2, with 7 bases matching TRBD1. Germline V gives CDR1 ENHRY, CDR2 SYGVKD. The CDR3 covers 13 residues. V lost 3 bases to trimming and J lost 4 bases; unmatched junction nucleotides: 2. This chain's CDR3 is CAISDRDSYGYTF. CDR3 sequence (DNA): TGTGCCATCAGTGACCGGGACAGCTATGGCTACACCTTC.

This clonotype appeared a few times. The gene calls are TRBV5-6 and TRBJ1-2; 7 bases agree with TRBD1. CDR1 is SGHDT and CDR2 is YYEEEE in the germline V gene. The CDR3 runs to 14 residues. J lost 3 bases, V lost 4 bases, and 6 bases had no gene match. The CDR3 is CASSRGTGDYGYTF. In DNA, the CDR3 is TGTGCCAGCAGCCGTGGAACAGGGGACTATGGCTACACCTTC.

This chain uses TRBV18 with TRBJ2-7; D is unresolved. Trimming cost V 3 bases and J 0 bases, with 9 bases left between them. Looked up from germline, CDR1 is KGHSH and CDR2 is LQKENI. This CDR3 region has 14 residues. The CDR3 spells CASSPQSSSYEQYF. The CDR3 DNA follows: TGTGCCAGCTCACCCCAGAGTAGCTCCTACGAGCAGTACTTC.

V is TRBV20-1 and J is TRBJ2-6, with 9 nucleotides matching TRBD1. V trimming: 6 bases; J trimming: 4 bases; junction bases outside the gene matches: 10. The CDR3 sequence is 16 residues long. CDR1 DFQATT and CDR2 SNEGSKA come from the germline V gene (reference sequence). The CDR3 loop is CSAGQGKGPGANVLTF. CDR3 nucleotide sequence: TGCAGTGCCGGACAGGGGAAAGGACCCGGGGCCAACGTCCTGACTTTC.

This clonotype was recorded a few times. The chain is built from TRBV6-2 or TRBV6-3 and TRBJ2-7; unclear D gene. The CDR3 covers 14 residues. Trimming took off 3 bases at V and 3 bases at J, with 12 bases between the two ends. The V gene's germline CDR1 is MNHEY and CDR2 SVGEGT. The CDR3 nucleotides are TGTGCCAGCAGTTATACGAACCAACACTACGAGCAGTACTTC. Its protein is CASSYTNQHYEQYF.

V and J are TRBV7-9 and TRBJ2-2; no clear D gene. V was pared by 5 bases and J by 5 bases, with 15 bases between. The CDR3 spans 15 residues. Germline V gene sequence: CDR1 SEHNR, CDR2 FQNEAQ (reference sequence). The CDR3 region has the DNA TGTGCCAGCAGCCCTAGGTCCTCTGGGACCGGGGAGCTGTTTTTT. Amino acids: CASSPRSSGTGELFF. Together with reference TRBV7-9 and TRBJ2-2, the CDR3 gives the full variable domain: DTGVSQNPRHKITKRGQNVTFRCDPISEHNRLYWYRQTLGQGPEFLTYFQNEAQLEKSRLLSDRFSAERPKGSFSTLEIQRTEQGDSAMYLCASSPRSSGTGELFFGEGSRLTVL.

The chain carries TRBV4-1 and TRBJ1-2; a weak D match, TRBD1 (5 bases). V gave up 2 bases and J gave up 1 base, with 11 bases separating them. This CDR3 has 15 residues. Germline V lookup: CDR1 MGHRA, CDR2 YSYEKL. The CDR3 bases are TGCGCCAGCAGCCAACTTCGAGGGGATAACTATGGCTACACCTTC. It encodes CASSQLRGDNYGYTF.